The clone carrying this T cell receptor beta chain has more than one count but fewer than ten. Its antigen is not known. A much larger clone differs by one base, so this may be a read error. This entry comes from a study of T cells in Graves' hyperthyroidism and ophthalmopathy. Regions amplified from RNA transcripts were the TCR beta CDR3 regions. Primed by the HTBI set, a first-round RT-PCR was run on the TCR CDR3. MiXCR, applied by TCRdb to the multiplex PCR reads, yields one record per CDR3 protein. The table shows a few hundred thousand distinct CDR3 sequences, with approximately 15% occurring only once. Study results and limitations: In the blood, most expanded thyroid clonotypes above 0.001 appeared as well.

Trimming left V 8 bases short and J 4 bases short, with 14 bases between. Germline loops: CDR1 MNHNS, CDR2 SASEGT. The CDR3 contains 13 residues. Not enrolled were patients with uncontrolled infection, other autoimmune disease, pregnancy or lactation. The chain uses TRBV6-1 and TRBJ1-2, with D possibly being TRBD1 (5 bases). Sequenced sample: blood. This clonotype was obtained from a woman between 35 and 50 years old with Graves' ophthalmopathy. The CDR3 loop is CASQRGGSYGYTF. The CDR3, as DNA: TGTGCCAGCCAACGTGGGGGGAGCTATGGCTACACCTTC.